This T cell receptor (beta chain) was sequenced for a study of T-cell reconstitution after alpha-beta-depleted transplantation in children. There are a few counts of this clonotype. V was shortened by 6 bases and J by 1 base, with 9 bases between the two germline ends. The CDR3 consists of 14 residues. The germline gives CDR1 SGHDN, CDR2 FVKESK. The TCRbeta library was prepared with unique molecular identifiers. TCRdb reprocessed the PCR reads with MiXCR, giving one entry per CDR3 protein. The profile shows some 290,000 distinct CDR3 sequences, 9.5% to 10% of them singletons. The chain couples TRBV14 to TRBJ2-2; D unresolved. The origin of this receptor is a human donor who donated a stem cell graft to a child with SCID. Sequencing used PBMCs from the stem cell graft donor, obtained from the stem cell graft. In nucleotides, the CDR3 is TGTGCCAGCAGGGCTGCCATGAACACCGGGGAGCTGTTTTTT. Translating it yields CASRAAMNTGELFF.